This T cell receptor (beta chain) was sequenced in a study of siplizumab effects on memory and regulatory T cells. Study-level findings and limits: Only a minor fraction of alloreactive clones mapped to unstimulated subsets. Researchers could not give a naive or memory phenotype to roughly 75-95% of proliferating CD4+ or CD8+ clones.

The ends were cut back, 4 bases at V and 4 bases at J, with 10 bases in the middle. The CDR3 covers 13 residues. In germline, CDR1 is KGHSH, CDR2 LQKENI. On this clone itself: Its antigen is as yet unknown.

The assay was immunoSEQ multiplex PCR, and TCRdb's table has in-frame clones only and misses some. The sample yields 95,000 to 130,000 clones, around 94% seen once. The sequence was obtained from a human donor in good health. V usage is TRBV18 and J usage is TRBJ2-5; D possibly corresponds to TRBD2 (6 bases). The sequenced sample was non-Treg CD4+ T cells sorted from blood. CDR3 nucleotide sequence: TGTGCCAGCTCACTAACTAGCTTAGAGACCCAGTACTTC. It yields the protein CASSLTSLETQYF.